The 21 T cell receptor beta chains below come from one sample, sequenced in a study of TIL therapy for anti-PD-1-resistant metastatic lung cancer. Sequencing used immunoSEQ v3. The protocol was immunoSEQ multiplex PCR, while the TCRdb copy is restricted to in-frame clones and leaves out a portion. This table has approximately 15,000 clones, around 88% appearing once. Time point meaning: pre-treatment sample, taken before nivolumab and TIL therapy. The sequenced sample was blood, obtained at baseline. The receptors derive from a person aged 25 to 85 with non-small cell lung cancer.

V is TRBV4-2 and J is TRBJ2-1, with TRBD2 as a possible D gene (5 bases). This CDR3 spans 14 amino acids. Germline lookup yields CDR1 LGHNA and CDR2 YNFKEQ. Trimming pared 0 bases from V and 6 bases from J, leaving 9 bases between. The CDR3 region has the DNA TGTGCCAGCAGCCAAGAAATGGAGGTCAATGAGCAGTTCTTC. Protein: CASSQEMEVNEQFF.

The V and J genes are TRBV7-9 and TRBJ1-2; D is ambiguous. In germline, CDR1 is SEHNR, CDR2 FQNEAQ (reference sequence). Between the trimmed V and J ends, which lost 4 bases and 2 bases, there was a span of 14 bases. The CDR3 spans 15 residues. The CDR3 DNA follows: TGTGCCAGCAGCTCCTACGGGTACGGAAACTATGGCTACACCTTC. Protein sequence: CASSSYGYGNYGYTF.

This sequence joins TRBV5-1 and TRBJ1-2; 9 nucleotides align to TRBD1. Germline CDR1 and CDR2: SGHRS and YFSETQ. V lost 1 base to trimming and J lost 8 bases; unmatched junction nucleotides: 9. This CDR3 region has 15 residues. DNA of the CDR3: TGCGCCAGCAGCTTGACAGCGGACAGGGGACGGGGCTACACCTTC. Protein: CASSLTADRGRGYTF.

This rearrangement joins TRBV15 to TRBJ2-5; 8 bases match TRBD1. The CDR3 is 16 amino acids. Germline V gene sequence: CDR1 LNHNV, CDR2 YYDKDF (reference sequence). V dropped 4 bases and J dropped 3; count of bases not matched to a gene: 10. DNA for the CDR3: TGTGCCACCAGCAAGCCCCGGACAGGGCGAGAAGAGACCCAGTACTTC. Amino acids: CATSKPRTGREETQYF.

The chain is built from TRBV18 and TRBJ2-7, with 7 bases identical to TRBD1. CDR3 length equals 13 residues. V dropped 5 bases and J dropped 3; count of bases not matched to a gene: 4. CDR1 KGHSH and CDR2 LQKENI come from the germline V gene. This CDR3 is CASSISGGYEQYF. CDR3 in DNA: TGTGCCAGCTCAATTTCAGGGGGCTACGAGCAGTACTTC. Complete variable domain (other parts from reference TRBV18 and TRBJ2-7): NAGVMQNPRHLVRRRGQEARLRCSPMKGHSHVYWYRQLPEEGLKFMVYLQKENIIDESGMPKERFSAEFPKEGPSILRIQQVVRGDSAAYFCASSISGGYEQYFGPGTRLTVT.

This sequence joins TRBV6-6 and TRBJ2-5; no definite D call. Germline V gene lookup returns CDR1 MNHNY and CDR2 SVGAGI (reference sequence). The CDR3 has 11 residues. Trimming left V 6 bases short and J 8 bases short, with 10 bases between. The CDR3 reads CASRVERTQYF. For the CDR3, the DNA is TGTGCCAGCAGGGTAGAGAGAACCCAGTACTTC.

This sequence joins TRBV7-9 and TRBJ2-7, with D tentatively TRBD1 or TRBD2 (5 bases each). The germline V and J ends were trimmed by 4 bases and 7 bases, with 14 bases remaining between them. CDR1 is SEHNR, CDR2 FQNEAQ, per germline (reference sequence). The CDR3 sequence is 13 residues long. The CDR3 sequence: CASSSTGAGEQYF. The CDR3, as DNA: TGTGCCAGCAGCTCGACCGGGGCTGGGGAGCAGTACTTC.

This rearrangement joins TRBV5-6 to TRBJ2-1; 7 bases are shared with TRBD2. This CDR3 comprises 18 residues. V was pared by 4 bases and J by 1 base, with 14 bases of the junction left unmatched. Germline CDR1 and CDR2: SGHDT and YYEEEE. The CDR3 protein is CASSPPLYRGDSYNEQFF. The CDR3 coding sequence is TGTGCCAGCAGCCCCCCTCTCTACCGGGGGGATTCCTACAATGAGCAGTTCTTC.

The chain recombines TRBV7-2 with TRBJ2-1; TRBD2 agrees at 9 bases. The CDR3 loop spans 15 amino acids. With V trimmed by 5 bases and J by 4 bases, 6 bases remained unmatched. CDR1 and CDR2 from the germline V gene are SGHTA and FQGNSA. For the CDR3, the DNA is TGTGCCAGCAGCCTTAGCGGGAGCCGTTACAATGAGCAGTTCTTC. Translating it yields CASSLSGSRYNEQFF.

The chain employs TRBV7-9 and TRBJ1-2, with no clear D. Germline values: CDR1 SEHNR, CDR2 FQNEAQ (reference sequence). The ends were cut back, 11 bases at V and 0 bases at J, with 7 bases in the middle. CDR3 size: 11 residues. CDR3: CAGDTNYGYTF. The CDR3, as DNA: TGTGCCGGAGACACTAACTATGGCTACACCTTC.

This sequence joins TRBV7-2 and TRBJ1-3; TRBD1 agrees at 7 bases. The CDR3 contains 17 residues. The V gene's germline CDR1 is SGHTA and CDR2 FQGNSA. Trimming took 1 base from V and 3 from J; bases not matched to a gene: 9. DNA for the CDR3: TGTGCCAGCAGCTTAGTGGGAGGCCGGGACAGTGGAAACACCATATATTTT. Its translation is CASSLVGGRDSGNTIYF.

The V call is TRBV5-8, the J call TRBJ1-5, with TRBD1 identical over 7 bases. The trim removed 4 bases at V and 3 bases at J, leaving 4 bases unmatched. Germline-derived CDR1 and CDR2 are SGHTS and YDEGEE. The CDR3 runs 14 residues. For the CDR3, the DNA is TGTGCCAGCAGCCCAGGACAGGTCAATCAGCCCCAGCATTTT. It yields the protein CASSPGQVNQPQHF.

This clone was recorded only once. One junction end does not reproduce the germline sequence, and a read error may be involved. The chain recombines TRBV7-9 with TRBJ1-2, with D possibly TRBD1 on 5 matching bases. CDR3 length: 16 amino acids. Germline CDR1 SEHNR, CDR2 FQNEAQ (reference sequence). The CDR3 here is CASSLAGAGRPYGYTF. In nucleotides, the CDR3 is TGTGCCAGCAGCCTAGCTGGGGCAGGGAGGCCCTATGGCTACACCTTC.

The rearrangement joins TRBV7-2 to TRBJ2-3; D possibly uses TRBD1 or TRBD2 (6 bases each). Germline V gene lookup returns CDR1 SGHTA and CDR2 FQGNSA. The CDR3 has 15 residues. V shed 4 bases and J shed 4 bases, with 15 bases lying between them. The CDR3 DNA sequence: TGTGCCAGCAGCTCCTGGGGGGCAGGTCCAGATACGCAGTATTTT. As protein: CASSSWGAGPDTQYF.

The chain carries TRBV28 and TRBJ1-1; D gene uncertain. This CDR3 is built from 14 residues. CDR1 is MDHEN and CDR2 is SYDVKM in the germline V gene. V shed 7 bases and J shed 5 bases, with 17 bases lying between them. The CDR3: CASTPGGLGTEAFF. The CDR3 nucleotides read TGTGCCAGCACCCCGGGCGGGCTGGGGACTGAAGCTTTCTTT. Filled out from reference TRBV28 and TRBJ1-1, the complete variable domain reads DVKVTQSSRYLVKRTGEKVFLECVQDMDHENMFWYRQDPGLGLRLIYFSYDVKMKEKGDIPEGYSVSREKKERFSLILESASTNQTSMYLCASTPGGLGTEAFFGQGTRLTVV.

The sample holds a few counts of this clone. V and J are TRBV4-2 and TRBJ2-7, with a tentative D call TRBD1 (6 bases). Germline V gene data show CDR1 as LGHNA and CDR2 as YNFKEQ. The CDR3 is 13 residues long. The V and J ends lost 6 bases and 5 bases respectively, with 14 bases between them. CDR3 residues: CASSSRDTHEQYF. CDR3 nucleotides: TGTGCCAGCAGTTCCCGGGACACCCACGAGCAGTACTTC.

The CDR3 region has the DNA TGTGCCAGCAGTTCCCCCGCCCGCACCGGGGAGCTGTTTTTT. Residues: CASSSPARTGELFF. This rearrangement joins TRBV5-4 to TRBJ2-2; no clear D gene. The CDR3 is 14 residues long. Germline V gene sequence: CDR1 SGHNT, CDR2 YYREEE (reference sequence). Trimming cost V 5 bases and J 4 bases, with 12 bases left between them.

The rearrangement links TRBV6-1 to TRBJ2-7; possible D gene TRBD1, 6 bases. Germline assignment: CDR1 MNHNS and CDR2 SASEGT. The ends were cut back, 4 bases at V and 3 bases at J, with 10 bases in the middle. The CDR3 extends over 13 amino acids. The CDR3 DNA reads TGTGCCAGCAGTGGACAGGCGCACTACGAGCAGTACTTC. Encoded protein: CASSGQAHYEQYF.

The V call is TRBV14, the J call TRBJ1-1; D is uncertain. This CDR3 is 15 amino acids long. The V end lost 6 bases, the J end lost 0 bases, and 14 bases lay between the germline ends. CDR1 and CDR2 (germline): SGHDN, FVKESK. CDR3: CASSPQVIMNTEAFF. CDR3 sequence (DNA): TGTGCCAGCAGTCCCCAGGTGATCATGAACACTGAAGCTTTCTTT.

The CDR3: CASSLRLANLYNEQFF. The CDR3 DNA is TGTGCCAGCAGTTTACGGCTAGCGAACCTCTACAATGAGCAGTTCTTC. The chain employs TRBV27 and TRBJ2-1, with TRBD2 as a possible D gene (6 bases). Germline lookup yields CDR1 MNHEY and CDR2 SMNVEV (reference sequence). Deletions cut 2 bases from V and 3 bases from J, with 14 bases between. CDR3 length equals 16 residues.

V gene TRBV19 combines with J gene TRBJ1-4; D gene unclear. V lost 5 bases and J lost 8, with 12 bases in between. This CDR3 contains 13 residues. Germline values: CDR1 LNHDA, CDR2 SQIVND (reference sequence). CDR3 region: CASSAAAAEKLFF. DNA for the CDR3: TGTGCCAGTAGTGCGGCAGCTGCGGAAAAACTGTTTTTT. Supplemented by reference TRBV19 and TRBJ1-4, the full variable domain reads DGGITQSPKYLFRKEGQNVTLSCEQNLNHDAMYWYRQDPGQGLRLIYYSQIVNDFQKGDIAEGYSVSREKKESFPLTVTSAQKNPTAFYLCASSAAAAEKLFFGSGTQLSVL.